A single sample is the source of the 30 T cell receptor beta chains below, sequenced in a study of T cells in Graves' hyperthyroidism and ophthalmopathy. RNA transcripts provided the source from which TCR beta CDR3 regions were amplified. TCR CDR3 underwent first-round RT-PCR with the HTBI primer set. TCRdb called the multiplex PCR reads again in MiXCR, with one record for every CDR3 protein. In the table there are about 360,000 distinct CDR3 sequences, about a fifth of which are singletons. The sample was blood. The receptors derive from a woman between 18 and 30 years old with Graves' hyperthyroidism.

V usage is TRBV7-2 and J usage is TRBJ1-5; the match to TRBD1 covers 10 bases. The V and J ends lost 5 bases and 7 bases, in that order; junction bases with no gene match: 5. From germline, CDR1 is SGHTA and CDR2 FQGNSA. The CDR3 runs 14 residues. CDR3 protein: CASSRQGAEQPQHF. CDR3 nucleotides: TGTGCCAGCAGCCGACAGGGGGCAGAGCAGCCCCAGCATTTT.

The table lists this clonotype with many counts. The chain carries TRBV11-2 and TRBJ1-2; 7 bases are shared with TRBD1. Germline assignment: CDR1 SGHAT and CDR2 FQNNGV. Trimming cost V 6 bases and J 6 bases; bases outside gene matches: 10. The CDR3 totals 14 residues. The CDR3 here is CASRNIQGRDGYTF. The CDR3 DNA is TGTGCCAGCAGGAACATACAGGGGAGGGATGGCTACACCTTC.

This clonotype was detected many times. The V gene is TRBV20-1, the J gene TRBJ2-7; D remains unclear. V was trimmed by 4 bases and J by 6 bases, leaving 13 bases between them. Germline V gene data show CDR1 as DFQATT and CDR2 as SNEGSKA (reference sequence). The CDR3 has 12 amino acids. The CDR3 is CSATRSGTEQYF. CDR3 nucleotide sequence: TGCAGTGCTACCCGGTCGGGTACCGAGCAGTACTTC.

Of note for this clonotype: The conserved phenylalanine or tryptophan is not found at the CDR3 terminus, so this likely reflects a read error. This chain links TRBV25-1 with TRBJ2-4; D is undetermined. Judging by the DNA end, TRBJ2-7 fits better; the J call may be wrong. This CDR3 has 15 residues. Germline CDR1 reads MGHDK; CDR2 reads SYGVNS. DNA for the CDR3: TGTGCCAGCAGCCTACTTCGAAGTACGCACCACGAGCAGTACTAC. Its translation: CASSLLRSTHHEQYY.

Many counts were recorded for this clonotype. Germline and junction disagree at one end, which may indicate a read error. This chain connects TRBV2 to TRBJ2-7, with 9 bases matching TRBD1. The CDR3 length is 20 residues. Germline lookup yields CDR1 SNHLY and CDR2 FYNNEI. The CDR3 sequence: CASREATGTGSYSEAYEQYF. For the CDR3, the DNA is TGTGCCAGCAGAGAAGCTACCGGGACAGGGTCGTATTCGGAGGCCTACGAGCAGTACTTC.

There are many counts of this clonotype. The CDR3 region has the DNA TGCAGTGCTCCATTAACGGGACTAGCGAACGAGCAGTACTTC. Its translation is CSAPLTGLANEQYF. The V gene is TRBV20-1, the J gene TRBJ2-7; 10 nucleotides align to TRBD2. CDR1 and CDR2 (germline): DFQATT, SNEGSKA (reference sequence). Trimming removed 5 bases from V and 5 bases from J; junction bases left unmatched: 9. This CDR3 spans 14 amino acids.

This clonotype was counted ten times or more. This sequence joins TRBV30 and TRBJ2-7; possibly TRBD1 for D (5 bases). Trimming pared 2 bases from V and 6 bases from J, leaving 14 bases between. There are 13 residues in the CDR3. Germline lookup yields CDR1 GTSNPN and CDR2 SVGIG (reference sequence). The CDR3 nucleotides are TGTGCCTGGAGTTTGGGGCAGGATTTCGAGCAGTACTTC. It yields the protein CAWSLGQDFEQYF.

The chain links TRBV19 to TRBJ1-2; 7 nucleotides line up with TRBD1. CDR1 LNHDA and CDR2 SQIVND come from the germline V gene (reference sequence). The J segment lost 8 bases and the V segment lost 2 bases, leaving 11 bases of the junction unmatched. The CDR3 has 15 amino acids. In DNA form, the CDR3 reads TGTGCCAGTAGTATAAGGCCGACAGGGCCCCGCGGCTACACCTTC. It translates to CASSIRPTGPRGYTF.

This clonotype was seen ten or more times. V usage is TRBV6-1 and J usage is TRBJ2-2, with 7 positions matching TRBD1. Germline lookup yields CDR1 MNHNS and CDR2 SASEGT. Trimming took 8 bases from V and 4 from J; bases not matched to a gene: 13. The CDR3 runs 16 residues. CDR3 amino acids: CASGTNRGAVTGELFF. The DNA of the CDR3 is TGTGCCAGCGGGACGAACAGGGGTGCGGTCACCGGGGAGCTGTTTTTT.

The rearrangement joins TRBV6-1 to TRBJ1-5; no clear D. V dropped 11 bases and J dropped 6 bases, with 17 bases sitting between them. Germline values: CDR1 MNHNS, CDR2 SASEGT. The CDR3 length is 13 residues. Written as DNA, the CDR3 is TGTGCCCTATCTCAATCAATCTCTCAGCCCCAGCATTTT. Encoded protein: CALSQSISQPQHF.

This clonotype was observed many times. The rearrangement joins TRBV6-1 to TRBJ1-2; 12 bases are a match to TRBD1. CDR1 is MNHNS, CDR2 SASEGT, per germline. CDR3 length: 16 amino acids. Losses at the gene ends were 2 bases for V and 3 bases for J; bases not matched to a gene: 4. Here the CDR3 reads CASSERGTGGDYGYTF. The CDR3 bases are TGTGCCAGCAGTGAACGGGGGACAGGGGGCGACTATGGCTACACCTTC.

This chain connects TRBV5-1 to TRBJ2-7; either TRBD1 or TRBD2 may supply D (5 bases each). Germline V lookup: CDR1 SGHRS, CDR2 YFSETQ. The ends were cut back, 4 bases at V and 2 bases at J, with 16 bases in the middle. The CDR3 totals 15 residues. CDR3 DNA sequence: TGCGCCAGCAGCCCGACTTCCCGGGGCACCTACGAGCAGTACTTC. It specifies CASSPTSRGTYEQYF.

This clonotype was detected many times. Being one base from a much bigger clone, this may be a read error. The V and J genes are TRBV7-2 and TRBJ2-2; D not resolved. This CDR3 has 15 residues. Germline loops: CDR1 SGHTA, CDR2 FQGNSA. The CDR3 loop reads CASSPDGTNTEELFF. CDR3 coding DNA: TGTGCCAGCAGCCCGGACGGTACGAACACCGAGGAGCTGTTTTTT. Combining the CDR3 with reference TRBV7-2 and TRBJ2-2 gives the whole variable domain GAGVSQSPSNKVTEKGKDVELRCDPISGHTALYWYRQSLGQGLEFLIYFQGNSAPDKSGLPSDRFSAERTGGSVSTLTIQRTQQEDSAVYLCASSPDGTNTEELFFGEGSRLTVL.

The chain links TRBV6-5 to TRBJ2-7; the match to TRBD2 covers 8 bases. There are 14 residues in the CDR3. Germline V gene sequence: CDR1 MNHEY, CDR2 SVGAGI. V lost 8 bases to trimming and J lost 6 bases; unmatched junction nucleotides: 12. This CDR3 is CASVLIVSGGEQYF. CDR3 sequence (DNA): TGTGCCAGCGTTCTTATTGTGAGCGGGGGCGAGCAGTACTTC.

The sample holds many counts of this clonotype. This rearrangement joins TRBV5-1 to TRBJ1-2; the D gene is possibly TRBD1 (5 bases). Germline values: CDR1 SGHRS, CDR2 YFSETQ. V lost 0 bases, J lost 7 bases, and 13 bases lay in between. The CDR3 covers 14 residues. Here the CDR3 DNA reads TGCGCCAGCAGCTTGGAGACAGCCCCTCGTGGCTACACCTTC. It encodes CASSLETAPRGYTF.

This clonotype was detected many times. Written as DNA, the CDR3 is TGTGCCAGCAGATGGGACAAAAATCAGCCCCAGCATTTT. Amino acids: CASRWDKNQPQHF. V and J are TRBV6-5 and TRBJ1-5, with D possibly being TRBD1 (6 bases). Trimming removed 6 bases at V and 4 bases at J, with 10 bases between. CDR1 and CDR2 from the germline V gene are MNHEY and SVGAGI. CDR3 length equals 13 residues.

This clonotype was detected ten times or more. V gene TRBV12-3 or TRBV12-4 combines with J gene TRBJ2-7; D is tentatively TRBD1 or TRBD2 (5 bases each). V dropped 8 bases and J dropped 0 bases, with 11 bases sitting between them. The CDR3 is 13 amino acids. The CDR3: CASGDANSYEQYF. The DNA of the CDR3 is TGTGCCAGCGGGGACGCTAACTCCTACGAGCAGTACTTC.

This clonotype was picked up many times. V gene TRBV25-1 combines with J gene TRBJ1-1, with unresolved D. The CDR3 has 12 residues. Germline-derived CDR1 and CDR2 are MGHDK and SYGVNS. Trimming removed 3 bases at V and 6 bases at J, with 8 bases between. The CDR3 protein is CASSEGRSEAFF. CDR3 nucleotide sequence: TGTGCCAGCAGTGAGGGCAGATCTGAAGCTTTCTTT. Drawing the rest from reference TRBV25-1 and TRBJ1-1, the complete variable domain is EADIYQTPRYLVIGTGKKITLECSQTMGHDKMYWYQQDPGMELHLIHYSYGVNSTEKGDLSSESTVSRIRTEHFPLTLESARPSHTSQYLCASSEGRSEAFFGQGTRLTVV.

V gene TRBV5-1 combines with J gene TRBJ1-5; D perhaps matches TRBD1 (6 bases). The V end was cut by 2 bases, the J end by 7 bases, with 13 bases between. CDR3 size: 14 residues. Per germline, CDR1 SGHRS and CDR2 YFSETQ. The CDR3 nucleotides are TGCGCCAGCAGCTTACAGGGTGGGGTCCAGCCCCAGCATTTT. Amino acids: CASSLQGGVQPQHF.

The sample holds many counts of this clonotype. The chain recombines TRBV10-3 with TRBJ2-5; no reliable D call. V lost 3 bases to trimming and J lost 2 bases, with 10 bases between them. The CDR3 runs 14 residues. The germline V gene has CDR1 ENHRY and CDR2 SYGVKD. CDR3 in DNA: TGTGCCATCAGTGATTCCGGCAGGCAAGAGACCCAGTACTTC. Translated, it gives CAISDSGRQETQYF.

There are many counts of this clonotype. The J gene is TRBJ1-1, the V gene TRBV15; D unresolved. V lost 1 base, J lost 7 bases, and 4 bases lay in between. The CDR3 has 11 amino acids. Germline V CDR1 and CDR2: LNHNV, YYDKDF (reference sequence). CDR3 bases: TGTGCCACCAGCAGAGGGGTTGAAGCTTTCTTT. This gives the protein CATSRGVEAFF.

There are many counts of this clonotype. The chain employs TRBV28 and TRBJ2-7; no definite D call. CDR1 MDHEN and CDR2 SYDVKM come from the germline V gene. CDR3 size: 16 residues. Trimming stripped 6 bases from V and 0 bases from J, with 18 bases between. The chain's CDR3 is CASSRFRGPLSYEQYF. DNA for the CDR3: TGTGCCAGCAGCCGATTTCGCGGACCTCTCTCCTACGAGCAGTACTTC.

This clonotype was picked up many times. The chain carries TRBV20-1 and TRBJ1-2; unclear D gene. The CDR3 length is 11 residues. Trimming removed 3 bases at V and 4 bases at J, with 6 bases between. Germline lookup yields CDR1 DFQATT and CDR2 SNEGSKA (reference sequence). The CDR3 reads CSASPSYGYTF. In nucleotides, the CDR3 is TGCAGTGCTAGTCCCAGCTATGGCTACACCTTC.

This clonotype was recorded at least ten times. Sequence at one end of the junction differs from germline and may be a read error. This chain links TRBV7-9 with TRBJ1-2, with D possibly TRBD1 on 5 matching bases. The CDR3 is 15 amino acids. Per the germline V gene, CDR1 is SEHNR and CDR2 is FQNEAQ (reference sequence). The CDR3 DNA follows: TGTGCCAGCAGCCTTCGGGTGACTCCCCCTAGGGGCTACACTTTC. Translation: CASSLRVTPPRGYTF.

This clonotype showed up many times. The CDR3 DNA follows: TGTGCCCTTGGAGGTCGTGGGGTGAACCAGCCCCAGCATTTT. This sequence encodes CALGGRGVNQPQHF. The chain carries TRBV30 and TRBJ1-5; D not resolved. CDR1 and CDR2 (germline): GTSNPN, SVGIG (reference sequence). V was pared by 8 bases and J by 7 bases, with 21 bases between. CDR3 length equals 14 residues. The variable domain in full, completed from reference TRBV30 and TRBJ1-5, reads SQTIHQWPATLVQPVGSPLSLECTVEGTSNPNLYWYRQAAGRGLQLLFYSVGIGQISSEVPQNLSASRPQDRQFILSSKKLLLSDSGFYLCALGGRGVNQPQHFGDGTRLSIL.

This clonotype appeared many times. The chain joins TRBV11-2 to TRBJ1-5, with D perhaps matching TRBD1 (6 bases). The CDR3 is made up of 16 amino acids. Germline CDR1 SGHAT, CDR2 FQNNGV. The germline V and J ends were trimmed by 2 bases and 4 bases, with 15 bases remaining between them. The DNA of the CDR3 is TGTGCCAGCAGCTTAACCCTCGGACAGATGAATCAGCCCCAGCATTTT. Translation: CASSLTLGQMNQPQHF.

This clonotype was seen many times. The chain employs TRBV7-2 and TRBJ1-5; D remains ambiguous. Deletions cut 1 base from V and 9 bases from J, with 10 bases between. This CDR3 has 13 amino acids. The germline V gene has CDR1 SGHTA and CDR2 FQGNSA. The CDR3 nucleotides read TGTGCCAGCAGCTTAGTCCTAGCGCGGCCCCAGCATTTT. Protein: CASSLVLARPQHF.

This clonotype was picked up many times. V is TRBV3-1 and J is TRBJ1-1; D gene ambiguous. The V gene lost 1 base and the J gene lost 0 bases, with 6 bases spanning the gap. The germline V gene has CDR1 LGHDT and CDR2 YNNKEL (reference sequence). The CDR3 covers 14 residues. In DNA form, the CDR3 reads TGTGCCAGCAGCCAAGTTGCGATGAACACTGAAGCTTTCTTT. Translation gives CASSQVAMNTEAFF. Variable domain in full (rest from reference TRBV3-1 and TRBJ1-1): DTAVSQTPKYLVTQMGNDKSIKCEQNLGHDTMYWYKQDSKKFLKIMFSYNNKELIINETVPNRFSPKSPDKAHLNLHINSLELGDSAVYFCASSQVAMNTEAFFGQGTRLTVV.

At least ten counts were recorded for this clonotype. In DNA, the CDR3 is TGTGCCAGCACCCATGGCTACACCTTC. It is translated as CASTHGYTF. V usage is TRBV6-2 or TRBV6-3 and J usage is TRBJ1-2; D uncertain. Germline-derived CDR1 and CDR2 are MNHEY and SVGEGT. Trimming left V 7 bases short and J 6 bases short, with 3 bases between. The CDR3 has 9 amino acids.

This clonotype came up many times. The rearrangement joins TRBV18 to TRBJ2-7, with a weak D call TRBD1 (5 bases). V was pared by 6 bases and J by 2 bases, with 17 bases between. CDR3 size: 15 residues. CDR1 KGHSH and CDR2 LQKENI come from the germline V gene. CDR3 DNA sequence: TGTGCCAGCTCCGCATTGGGGCTGGGAACCTACGAGCAGTACTTC. Protein: CASSALGLGTYEQYF. The full variable domain, in which reference TRBV18 and TRBJ2-7 provide the parts outside the CDR3, is NAGVMQNPRHLVRRRGQEARLRCSPMKGHSHVYWYRQLPEEGLKFMVYLQKENIIDESGMPKERFSAEFPKEGPSILRIQQVVRGDSAAYFCASSALGLGTYEQYFGPGTRLTVT.